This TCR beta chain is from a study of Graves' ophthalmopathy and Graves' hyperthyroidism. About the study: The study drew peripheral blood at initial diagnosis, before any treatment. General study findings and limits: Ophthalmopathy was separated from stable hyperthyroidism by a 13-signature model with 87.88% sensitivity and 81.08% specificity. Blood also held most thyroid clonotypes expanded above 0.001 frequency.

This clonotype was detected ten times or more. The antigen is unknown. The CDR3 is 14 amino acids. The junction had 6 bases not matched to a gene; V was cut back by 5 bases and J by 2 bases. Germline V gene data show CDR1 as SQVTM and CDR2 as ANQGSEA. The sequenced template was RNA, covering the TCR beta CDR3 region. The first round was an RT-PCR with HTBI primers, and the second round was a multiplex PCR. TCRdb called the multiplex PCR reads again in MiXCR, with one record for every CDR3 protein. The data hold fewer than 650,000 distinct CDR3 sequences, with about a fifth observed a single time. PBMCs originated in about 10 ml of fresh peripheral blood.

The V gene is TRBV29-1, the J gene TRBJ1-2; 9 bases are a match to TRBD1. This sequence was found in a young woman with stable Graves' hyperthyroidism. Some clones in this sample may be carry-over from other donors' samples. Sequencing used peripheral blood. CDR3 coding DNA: TGCAGCGTTCGTACAGGGGGCGTGAACTATGGCTACACCTTC. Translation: CSVRTGGVNYGYTF.